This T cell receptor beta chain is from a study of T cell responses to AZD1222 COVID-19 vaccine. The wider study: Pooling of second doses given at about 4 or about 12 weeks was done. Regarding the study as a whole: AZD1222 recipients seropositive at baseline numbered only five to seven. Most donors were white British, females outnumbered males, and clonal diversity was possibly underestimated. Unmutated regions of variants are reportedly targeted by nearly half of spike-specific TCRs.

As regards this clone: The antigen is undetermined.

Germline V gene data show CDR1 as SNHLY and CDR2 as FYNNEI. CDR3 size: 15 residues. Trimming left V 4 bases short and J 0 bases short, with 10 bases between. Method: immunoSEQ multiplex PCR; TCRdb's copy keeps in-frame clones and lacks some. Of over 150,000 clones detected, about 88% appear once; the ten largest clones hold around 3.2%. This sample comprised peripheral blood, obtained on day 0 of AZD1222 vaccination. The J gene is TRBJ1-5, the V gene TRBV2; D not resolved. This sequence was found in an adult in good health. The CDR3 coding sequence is TGTGCCAGCAGTGCGACCCAGTATAGCAATCAGCCCCAGCATTTT. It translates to CASSATQYSNQPQHF.